This T cell receptor beta chain was observed in a study of graft-versus-host responses after intestinal transplantation. About the research overall: Anti-thymocyte globulin induction preceded three to four years of tacrolimus and steroid maintenance in all recipients. The study's findings and limits: Recipient marrow contained GvH clones, some of which appeared first in ileum or blood. Early post-transplant HvG declines tracked with peak circulating GvH clone levels. Those patients showing graft-donor T cell macrochimerism displayed high graft-versus-host to host-versus-graft clonal ratios in allografts.

A note on this clone: What it recognizes is unknown.

Sequencing was performed with immunoSEQ multiplex PCR; in TCRdb, only in-frame clones are kept and a portion is missing. The data hold some 120,000 clones, with around 92% observed a single time. Looked up from germline, CDR1 is SGHTS and CDR2 is YDEGEE. Trimming shortened V by 9 bases and J by 4 bases, and 11 bases separated the two germline ends. The CDR3 loop spans 12 amino acids. The sample here was unstimulated CD8+ T cells sorted from spleen or lymph node cells, taken before transplant. The gene calls are TRBV5-8 and TRBJ2-1; TRBD2 might be the D (6 bases). The receptor was isolated from a human donor who was the organ donor for an intestinal transplant. CDR3 nucleotides: TGTGCCACCTTAGGAGGGTACAATGAGCAGTTCTTC. It codes for CATLGGYNEQFF.